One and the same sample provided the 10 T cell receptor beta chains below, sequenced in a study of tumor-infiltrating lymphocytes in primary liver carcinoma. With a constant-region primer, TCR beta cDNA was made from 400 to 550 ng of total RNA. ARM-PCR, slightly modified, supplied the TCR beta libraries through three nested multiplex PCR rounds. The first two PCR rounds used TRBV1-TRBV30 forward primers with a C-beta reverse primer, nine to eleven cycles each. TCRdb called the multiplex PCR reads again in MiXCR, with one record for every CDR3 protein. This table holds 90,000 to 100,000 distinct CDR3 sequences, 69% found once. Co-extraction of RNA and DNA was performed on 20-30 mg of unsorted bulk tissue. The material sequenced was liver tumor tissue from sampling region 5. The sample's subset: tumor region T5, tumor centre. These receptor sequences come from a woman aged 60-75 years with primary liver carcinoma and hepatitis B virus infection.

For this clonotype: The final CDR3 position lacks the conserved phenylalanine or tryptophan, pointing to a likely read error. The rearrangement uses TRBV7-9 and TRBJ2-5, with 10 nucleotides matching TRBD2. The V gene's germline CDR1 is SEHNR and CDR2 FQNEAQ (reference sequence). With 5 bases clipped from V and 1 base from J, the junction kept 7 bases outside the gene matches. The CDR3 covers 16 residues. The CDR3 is CASSPRTSGAQETQYI. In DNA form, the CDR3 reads TGTGCCAGCAGCCCAAGGACTAGCGGAGCCCAAGAGACCCAGTACATC.

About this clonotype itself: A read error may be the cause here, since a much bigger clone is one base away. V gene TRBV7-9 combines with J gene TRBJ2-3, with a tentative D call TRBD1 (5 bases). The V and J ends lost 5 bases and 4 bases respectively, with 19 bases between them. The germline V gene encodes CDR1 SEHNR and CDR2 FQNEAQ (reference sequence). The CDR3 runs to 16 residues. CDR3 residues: CASSGKDILGSDTQYF. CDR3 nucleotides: TGTGCCAGCAGCGGAAAGGACATATTGGGCTCAGATACGCAGTATTTT.

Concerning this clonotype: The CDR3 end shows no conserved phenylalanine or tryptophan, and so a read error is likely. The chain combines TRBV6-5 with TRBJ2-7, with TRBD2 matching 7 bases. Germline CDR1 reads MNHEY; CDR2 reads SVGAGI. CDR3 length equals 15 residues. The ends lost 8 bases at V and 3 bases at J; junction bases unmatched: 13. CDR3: CASGAAAGVYYEQYL. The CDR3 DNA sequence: TGTGCCAGCGGCGCGGCGGCGGGAGTGTACTACGAGCAGTACCTC.

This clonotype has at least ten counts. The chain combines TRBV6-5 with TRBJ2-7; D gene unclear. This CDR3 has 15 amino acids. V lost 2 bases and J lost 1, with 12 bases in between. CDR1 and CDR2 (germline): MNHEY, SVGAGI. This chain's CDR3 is CASSYRFTGSYEQYF. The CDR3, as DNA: TGTGCCAGCAGTTACAGGTTTACGGGTTCCTACGAGCAGTACTTC.

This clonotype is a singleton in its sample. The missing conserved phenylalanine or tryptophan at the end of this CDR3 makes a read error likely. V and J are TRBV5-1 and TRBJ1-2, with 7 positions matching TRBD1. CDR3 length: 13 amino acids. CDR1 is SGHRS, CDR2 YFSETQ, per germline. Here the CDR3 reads CVSRLTGDYGYTS. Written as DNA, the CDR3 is TGCGTCAGCAGGTTAACAGGGGACTATGGCTACACCTCC.

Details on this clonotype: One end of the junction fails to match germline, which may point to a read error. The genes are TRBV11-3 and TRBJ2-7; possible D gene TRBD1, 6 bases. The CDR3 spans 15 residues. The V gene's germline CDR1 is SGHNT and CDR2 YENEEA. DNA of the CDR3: TGTCCCAGCAGCTTAGATGCAGGGGAATCCCACGAGCAGTACTTC. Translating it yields CPSSLDAGESHEQYF. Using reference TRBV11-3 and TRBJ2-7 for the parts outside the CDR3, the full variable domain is EAGVVQSPRYKIIEKKQPVAFWCNPISGHNTLYWYLQNLGQGPELLIRYENEEAVDDSQLPKDRFSAERLKGVDSTLKIQPAELGDSAVYLCPSSLDAGESHEQYFGPGTRLTVT.

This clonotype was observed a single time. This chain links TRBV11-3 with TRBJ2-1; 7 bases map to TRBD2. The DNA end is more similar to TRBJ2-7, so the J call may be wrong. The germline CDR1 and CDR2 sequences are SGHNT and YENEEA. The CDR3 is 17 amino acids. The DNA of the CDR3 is TGTGCCAGCAGCTTAGATCGGGGGGAGTGGGGTGTTGATGAGCAGTACTTC. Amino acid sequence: CASSLDRGEWGVDEQYF.

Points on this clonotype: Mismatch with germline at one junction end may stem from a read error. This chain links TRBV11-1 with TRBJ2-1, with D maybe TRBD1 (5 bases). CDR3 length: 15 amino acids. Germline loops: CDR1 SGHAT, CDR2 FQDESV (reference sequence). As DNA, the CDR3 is TGTGCCAGCAGCGTGGGGCTTAGATCCTACAAAGAGCAGTTCTTC. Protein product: CASSVGLRSYKEQFF.

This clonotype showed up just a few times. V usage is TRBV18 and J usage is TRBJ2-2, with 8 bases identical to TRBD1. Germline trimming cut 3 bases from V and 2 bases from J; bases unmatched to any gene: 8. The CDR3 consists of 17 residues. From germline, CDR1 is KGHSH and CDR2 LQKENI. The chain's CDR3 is CASSPTTGGQNTGELFF. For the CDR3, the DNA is TGTGCCAGCTCACCGACTACAGGGGGTCAAAACACCGGGGAGCTGTTTTTT.

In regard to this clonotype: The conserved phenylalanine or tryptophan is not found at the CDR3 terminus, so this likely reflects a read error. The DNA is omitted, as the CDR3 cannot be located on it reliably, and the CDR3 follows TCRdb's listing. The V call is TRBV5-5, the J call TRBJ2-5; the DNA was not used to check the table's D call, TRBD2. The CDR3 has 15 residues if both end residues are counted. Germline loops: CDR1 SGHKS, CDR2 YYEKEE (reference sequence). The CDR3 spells CASSLGLMNQETRYL.